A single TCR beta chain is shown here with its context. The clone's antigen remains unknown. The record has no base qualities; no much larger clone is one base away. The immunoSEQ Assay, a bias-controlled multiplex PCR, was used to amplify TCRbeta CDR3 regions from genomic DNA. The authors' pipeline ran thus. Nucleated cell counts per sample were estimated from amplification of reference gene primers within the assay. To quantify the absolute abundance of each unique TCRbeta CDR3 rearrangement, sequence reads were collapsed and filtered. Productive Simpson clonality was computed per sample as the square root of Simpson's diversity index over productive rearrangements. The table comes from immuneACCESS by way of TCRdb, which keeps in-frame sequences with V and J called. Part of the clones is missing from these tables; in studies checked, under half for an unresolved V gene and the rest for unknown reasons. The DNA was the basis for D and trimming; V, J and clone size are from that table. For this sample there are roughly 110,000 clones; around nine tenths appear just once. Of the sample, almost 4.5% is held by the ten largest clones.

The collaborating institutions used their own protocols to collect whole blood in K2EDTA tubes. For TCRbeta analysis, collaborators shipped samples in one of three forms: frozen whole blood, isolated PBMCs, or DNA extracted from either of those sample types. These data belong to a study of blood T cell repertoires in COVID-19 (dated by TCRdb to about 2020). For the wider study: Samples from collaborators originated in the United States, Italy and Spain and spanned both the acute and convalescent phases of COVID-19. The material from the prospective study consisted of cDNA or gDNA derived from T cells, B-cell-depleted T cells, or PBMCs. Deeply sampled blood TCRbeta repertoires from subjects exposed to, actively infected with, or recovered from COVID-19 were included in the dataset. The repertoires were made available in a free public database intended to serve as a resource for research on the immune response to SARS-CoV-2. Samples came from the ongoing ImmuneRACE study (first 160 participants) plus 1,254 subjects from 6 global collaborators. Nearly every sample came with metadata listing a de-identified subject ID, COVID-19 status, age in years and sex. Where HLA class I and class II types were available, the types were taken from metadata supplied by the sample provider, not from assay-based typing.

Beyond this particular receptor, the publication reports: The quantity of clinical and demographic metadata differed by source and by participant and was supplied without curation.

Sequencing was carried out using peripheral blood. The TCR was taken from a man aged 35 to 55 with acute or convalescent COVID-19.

The DNA reads TGTGCCAGCAGCCCCGGGACAGGGGTTGAAAGTAATTCACCCCTCCACTTT. Its translation reads: CASSPGTGVESNSPLHF. This chain is built from TRBV7-6 and TRBJ1-6; 10 bases in between match TRBD1. As encoded in the germline V gene, CDR1 is SGHVS while CDR2 is FNYEAQ. Measured from the cysteine to the phenylalanine, the CDR3 is 17 residues long. CDR3 DNA is the only sequence kept; it has 51 bases, read in frame from the first base. Germline trimming amounts to 5 bases on V and 6 bases on J, with 10 as the count of junction bases outside the gene matches.